This T cell receptor (beta chain) was sequenced during a study of CXCR3-negative and CXCR3-positive naive CD8 T cells. The overall study: Per-library TRB read counts averaged about 1.5 +/- 0.3 million, adding up to 120 million to 150 million in total. Whole-study findings and limits: The study found more hydrophobic TRB CDR3s in CXCR3-positive naive cells than in CXCR3-negative naive cells.

UMI-labeled TRB cDNA libraries were prepared by 5' RACE. TCRdb reworked the 5' RACE reads into one entry per CDR3 protein, no DNA. The sample has about 120,000 distinct CDR3 sequences. Triplicate sorting captured 300,000 cells each from every CD8+ T cell subset. Remarks on this clonotype: Its specificity is unknown.

The CDR3 is made up of 14 amino acids. Germline-derived CDR1 and CDR2 are SQVTM and ANQGSEA. The source of this sequence is a human donor in good health. Some clones in this sample may be carry-over from other donors' samples. The sample was naive CXCR3+ CD8+ T cells from blood. The subset is: CD45RO-CCR7+CD27+CD95- naive CD8+ T cells expressing CXCR3 (TNR3+). The chain carries TRBV29-1 and TRBJ2-7; TCRdb proposes TRBD1, but this gene call is untestable without DNA. Here the CDR3 reads CSVAPQGTYYEQYF.